This T cell receptor (beta chain) appears in the sequencing data of a study of blood T cells in healthy people across ages. At the level of the study: Researchers report that template switching captured about one barcoded beta molecule per two T cells. Study-level results: Unknown CMV status may confound age-related changes in expanded clones.

Notes on this clonotype: What it binds is unknown.

Alongside a J-beta primer mix, a sample-barcoded 5' primer served in a second PCR lasting roughly 6 to 11 cycles. A 12-random-nucleotide template-switch adaptor tagged each cDNA molecule. TCRdb called the 5' RACE reads again in MiXCR, with one record for every CDR3 protein. The repertoire has 870,000 or so distinct CDR3 sequences, around 30% of them found once; the top ten carry roughly a sixth. The CDR3 extends over 12 amino acids. Sequencing was carried out using blood. This clonotype was sampled from a woman at least 80 years old in good health. V is TRBV12-3 or TRBV12-4 and J is TRBJ2-7; 7 positions match TRBD2. The J call may be mistaken, given a closer DNA end match to TRBJ2-5. CDR3 sequence (DNA): TGTGCCAGCAGTTCGGGAGGAAGGACCCAGTACTTC. This gives the protein CASSSGGRTQYF.